Listed below are T cell receptor beta chains from one sample, sequenced in a study of blood T cells in healthy people across ages. MiXCR was run by TCRdb on the 5' RACE reads, yielding one entry per CDR3 protein. The table has 1,800,000 or so distinct CDR3 sequences, approximately 40% seen once. Sequencing used blood. All receptors come from a human donor in good health. Both conserved end residues are part of each CDR3. Fields, in order: clone size, D gene, J gene, V gene, CDR3 DNA, CDR3 protein. The D gene is left open where the match is weak. Part of the rows lack a size; the others show once, few, many or a class for expanded clones.

size: few; D: NA; J: TRBJ1-2; V: TRBV12-3/TRBV12-4; DNA: TGTGCCAGCAGTAACGTATTTGGCTACACCTTC; CDR3: CASSNVFGYTF
size: few; D: NA; J: TRBJ2-7; V: TRBV7-2; DNA: TGTGCCAGCAGTTACCCCTCATCGAACGAGCAGTACTTC; CDR3: CASSYPSSNEQYF
size: NA; D: NA; J: TRBJ2-4; V: TRBV6-5; DNA: TGTGCCAGCAGTTACTCGGGCTCAGGGAGGAACATTCAGTACTTC; CDR3: CASSYSGSGRNIQYF
size: NA; D: NA; J: TRBJ2-7; V: TRBV7-2; DNA: TGTGCCAGCACCACTGCTCAGGGGTACGAGCAGTACTTC; CDR3: CASTTAQGYEQYF
size: once; D: NA; J: TRBJ1-1; V: TRBV12-3/TRBV12-4; DNA: TGTGCCAGCAGTTGGGAGGGGGGGGTGACTGAAGCTTTCTTT; CDR3: CASSWEGGVTEAFF
size: NA; D: TRBD1; J: TRBJ2-1; V: TRBV6-1; DNA: TGTGCCAGCAGTGCTAACAGGGGCCCCAATGAGCAGTTCTTC; CDR3: CASSANRGPNEQFF
size: many; D: TRBD2; J: TRBJ2-7; V: TRBV7-6; DNA: TGTGCCAGCAGCTTAAGATCTAGCGGTGCTCCCTACGAGCAGTACTTC; CDR3: CASSLRSSGAPYEQYF
size: NA; D: TRBD1; J: TRBJ2-3; V: TRBV29-1; DNA: TGCAGCGGAATCCCCGGGACAGGGGTTCAAGATACGCAGTATTTT; CDR3: CSGIPGTGVQDTQYF
size: NA; D: NA; J: TRBJ1-1; V: TRBV5-1; DNA: TGCGCCAGCCTCGCGGAAGTTGGGACTGAAGCTTTCTTT; CDR3: CASLAEVGTEAFF
size: few; D: TRBD1; J: TRBJ2-3; V: TRBV4-3; DNA: TGCGCCAGCAGCCTCCAGGGGGATAGCACAGATACGCAGTATTTT; CDR3: CASSLQGDSTDTQYF
size: NA; D: NA; J: TRBJ2-3; V: TRBV20-1; DNA: TGCAGTGCCCCGGCCCAGGATTTCACAGATACGCAGTATTTT; CDR3: CSAPAQDFTDTQYF
size: NA; D: NA; J: TRBJ2-3; V: TRBV12-3/TRBV12-4; DNA: TGTGCCAGCAGTTTTGGCGGTACTGGAGATACGCAGTATTTT; CDR3: CASSFGGTGDTQYF
size: NA; D: TRBD2; J: TRBJ2-1; V: TRBV24-1; DNA: TGTGCCACCAGTGATTTTGGGGCTAGCGGGGGGGCGAGCTATGAGCAGTTCTTC; CDR3: CATSDFGASGGASYEQFF
size: few; D: TRBD1; J: TRBJ1-4; V: TRBV4-3; DNA: TGCGCCAGCAGCCCGCAATCGGCTGGACAGGGGGCGGAAAAACTGTTTTTT; CDR3: CASSPQSAGQGAEKLFF
size: NA; D: TRBD2; J: TRBJ2-1; V: TRBV12-3/TRBV12-4; DNA: TGTGCCAGCAGTCCCGGACTAGCCCAAACCAGGGGTGAGCAGTTCTTC; CDR3: CASSPGLAQTRGEQFF
size: many; D: NA; J: TRBJ1-5; V: TRBV7-2; DNA: TGTGCCAGCAGCTCGCAGGGAGGGCAGCCCCAGCATTTT; CDR3: CASSSQGGQPQHF
size: few; D: NA; J: TRBJ2-7; V: TRBV6-5; DNA: TGTGCCAGCAGTCTACTTCCGTTCGAGACTACAGGGACGGAGGCCTACGAGCAGTACTTC; CDR3: CASSLLPFETTGTEAYEQYF
size: few; D: NA; J: TRBJ2-1; V: TRBV7-6; DNA: TGTGCCAGCAGCTTAGGAGATCTCGGTGAGCAGTTCTTC; CDR3: CASSLGDLGEQFF
size: NA; D: TRBD1; J: TRBJ1-2; V: TRBV24-1; DNA: TGTGCCACCGCGACAGGGGGACCTGGTGGCTACACCTTC; CDR3: CATATGGPGGYTF
size: few; D: NA; J: TRBJ2-5; V: TRBV10-3; DNA: TGTGCCATCAGTGATCGACGGGCGCAAGAGACCCAGTACTTC; CDR3: CAISDRRAQETQYF
size: NA; D: NA; J: TRBJ1-2; V: TRBV12-3/TRBV12-4; DNA: TGTGCCAGCAGTTTCTTCGGCAGTGACTATGGCTACACCTTC; CDR3: CASSFFGSDYGYTF
size: NA; D: TRBD1; J: TRBJ1-2; V: TRBV4-3; DNA: TGCGCCAGCAGCCAAGGGGACAGCACTAACTATGGCTACACCTTC; CDR3: CASSQGDSTNYGYTF
size: NA; D: TRBD1; J: TRBJ1-1; V: TRBV29-1; DNA: TGCAGCGCGGAGGGGGCAAGAGGCACTGAAGCTTTCTTT; CDR3: CSAEGARGTEAFF
size: few; D: NA; J: TRBJ2-2; V: TRBV12-3/TRBV12-4; DNA: TGTGCCAGCAGTTGGGTCGGCACCGGGGAGCTGTTTTTT; CDR3: CASSWVGTGELFF
size: few; D: NA; J: TRBJ1-4; V: TRBV20-1; DNA: TGCAGTGCAAGTCGATCGGATGGGGCGAGGAATGAAAAACTGTTTTTT; CDR3: CSASRSDGARNEKLFF
size: NA; D: TRBD1; J: TRBJ1-2; V: TRBV12-3/TRBV12-4; DNA: TGTGCCAGCAGTGTCCGACAGGGCTCGTATGGCTACACCTTC; CDR3: CASSVRQGSYGYTF
size: few; D: NA; J: TRBJ2-7; V: TRBV7-6; DNA: TGTGCCAGCAGCTGGGGTGCAGCTTCTCGGGAGTCCTACGAGCAGTACTTC; CDR3: CASSWGAASRESYEQYF
size: NA; D: NA; J: TRBJ1-1; V: TRBV9; DNA: TGTGCCAGCAGCGTACTAGCCGGGCGGGGCACCACTGAAGCTTTCTTT; CDR3: CASSVLAGRGTTEAFF
size: NA; D: NA; J: TRBJ1-2; V: TRBV5-1; DNA: TGCGCCAGCAGCATGTCAGGGGACTATGGCTACACCTTC; CDR3: CASSMSGDYGYTF
size: NA; D: NA; J: TRBJ2-7; V: TRBV28; DNA: TGTGCCAACAGTTCCCCGGGGGCGATGGACGAGCAGTACTTC; CDR3: CANSSPGAMDEQYF
size: NA; D: NA; J: TRBJ2-7; V: TRBV29-1; DNA: TGCAGCGCCGGAGGGGGGGATCTCTCCGAGCAGTACTTC; CDR3: CSAGGGDLSEQYF
size: NA; D: TRBD2; J: TRBJ2-3; V: TRBV7-2; DNA: TGTGCCAGCAGTCTAGCGGGGTTTTACACAGATACGCAGTATTTT; CDR3: CASSLAGFYTDTQYF
size: NA; D: NA; J: TRBJ1-4; V: TRBV5-1; DNA: TGCGCCAGCAGCTTGGCCCAGGGAGAGAATGAAAAACTGTTTTTT; CDR3: CASSLAQGENEKLFF
size: NA; D: NA; J: TRBJ1-2; V: TRBV21-1; DNA: TGTGCCCAAAACTATGGCTACACCTTC; CDR3: CAQNYGYTF
size: NA; D: NA; J: TRBJ2-4; V: TRBV19; DNA: TGTGCCAGTAGTATAGTCGGCAGGGGAAACATTCAGTACTTC; CDR3: CASSIVGRGNIQYF
size: few; D: NA; J: TRBJ1-5; V: TRBV4-1; DNA: TGCGCCAGCAGCCACGCGTTTGGCAATCAGCCCCAGCATTTT; CDR3: CASSHAFGNQPQHF
size: NA; D: NA; J: TRBJ2-7; V: TRBV20-1; DNA: TGCAGTGCTAGGACGGATGCGGCCTACGAGCAGTACTTC; CDR3: CSARTDAAYEQYF
size: NA; D: NA; J: TRBJ2-1; V: TRBV7-9; DNA: TGTGCCAGCAGCTTCCCTCCCGGGCAGCCTAGCTCCTACAGTGAGCAGTTCTTC; CDR3: CASSFPPGQPSSYSEQFF
size: NA; D: NA; J: TRBJ2-3; V: TRBV12-3/TRBV12-4; DNA: TGTGCCAGCAGTTTACACCCAGGGGGGAGCACAGATACGCAGTATTTT; CDR3: CASSLHPGGSTDTQYF
size: many; D: TRBD2; J: TRBJ2-7; V: TRBV9; DNA: TGTGCCAGCAGCCCCGGGACTAGCGGGACCTACGAGCAGTACTTC; CDR3: CASSPGTSGTYEQYF
size: NA; D: NA; J: TRBJ2-1; V: TRBV7-9; DNA: TGTGCCAGCAGCTTCGACAGTCGCAACGATGAGCAGTTCTTC; CDR3: CASSFDSRNDEQFF
size: NA; D: NA; J: TRBJ1-1; V: TRBV5-1; DNA: TGCGCCAGCAGCTTTATGGGGGGCACTGAAGCTTTCTTT; CDR3: CASSFMGGTEAFF
size: NA; D: NA; J: TRBJ2-3; V: TRBV7-2; DNA: TGTGCCAGCAGCTTCCTTTTAAACACAGATACGCAGTATTTT; CDR3: CASSFLLNTDTQYF
size: NA; D: NA; J: TRBJ2-3; V: TRBV10-3; DNA: TGTGCCATCAGTGCGTCGATTAGCACAGATACGCAGTATTTT; CDR3: CAISASISTDTQYF
size: NA; D: TRBD2; J: TRBJ2-3; V: TRBV24-1; DNA: TGTACCACCAGTGATTTGAGCGGGGGGGCCACAGATACGCAGTATTTT; CDR3: CTTSDLSGGATDTQYF
size: NA; D: NA; J: TRBJ2-1; V: TRBV3-1; DNA: TGTGCCAGCAGCCAAGATGAGTCAGGTGAGCAGTTCTTC; CDR3: CASSQDESGEQFF
size: NA; D: TRBD2; J: TRBJ2-5; V: TRBV11-3; DNA: TGTGCCAGCAGCCGGGAGGTGGAGACCCAGTACTTC; CDR3: CASSREVETQYF
size: NA; D: NA; J: TRBJ1-2; V: TRBV7-2; DNA: TGTGCCAGCAGCTTAGCGCACAACCCTAACTATGGCTACACCTTC; CDR3: CASSLAHNPNYGYTF
size: NA; D: NA; J: TRBJ2-1; V: TRBV10-3; DNA: TGTGCCATCAGTGAGTCGATCCCAGCCACCGAGCAGTTCTTC; CDR3: CAISESIPATEQFF